This TCR beta chain is drawn from a study of blood T cell repertoires in COVID-19. As for the study in general: The United States, Italy and Spain were the sources of the acute and convalescent COVID-19 samples. T cells, B-cell-depleted T cells, or PBMCs supplied cDNA or gDNA.

Germline lookup yields CDR1 SGHNT and CDR2 YYREEE (reference sequence). The CDR3 consists of 17 residues. V trimming: 4 bases; J trimming: 1 base; junction bases outside the gene matches: 5. Source study methods: Nucleated cell number was recorded as an estimate derived from reference gene primer amplification. Produced via immunoSEQ multiplex PCR; TCRdb's table is partial and in-frame only. V and J calls and clone size are copied from that table; D and trimming were computed from the DNA. The sample gives approximately 84,000 clones, about 83% of which show up once; around 29% is in the top ten. The clonotype comes from a woman older than 75 with acute or convalescent COVID-19. This sequence joins TRBV5-4 and TRBJ1-4; the match to TRBD1 covers 12 bases. Sequences were obtained from peripheral blood. As DNA, the CDR3 is TGTGCCAGCAGCACTGGGACAGGGGGCTTAACTAATGAAAAACTGTTTTTT. This sequence encodes CASSTGTGGLTNEKLFF.